The text below deals with one TCR beta chain. As yet, its antigen is unknown. Random hexamers primed reverse transcription of about 0.5 to 1 ug RNA. Each CDR3 protein gets one entry after TCRdb re-called the immunoSEQ multiplex PCR reads with MiXCR. The top ten clones hold approximately 0.075% of a sample with about 160,000 distinct CDR3 sequences, around 92% of them seen once. This specimen comes from a study of CD8 T cells in Susac syndrome. General study findings and limits: It was acknowledged in the study that its TCR sequencing and HLA analysis involved a relatively small number of individuals.

The V end was cut by 0 bases, the J end by 8 bases, with 19 bases between. The CDR3 is 16 residues long. Germline loops: CDR1 LGHNA, CDR2 YSLEER. Peripheral blood CD8+ and CD4+ T cells were profiled by TCR beta sequencing. The sequenced sample was CD4+ T cells from PBMCs. The chain recombines TRBV4-3 with TRBJ1-2; no clear D. This sequence originates from a human donor in good health. The CDR3 coding sequence is TGCGCCAGCAGCCAAGATCTGGCGCCCCGGAGCGGAGGCTACACCTTC. It translates to CASSQDLAPRSGGYTF.